This TCR beta chain was profiled in a study of cytomegalovirus exposure and HLA in healthy donors. The study, taken as a whole, reports: In an earlier analysis, productive rearrangement rates for most beta V segments clustered near 87% or 30%. TCR sequences were mostly rare, though some public TCRs occurred in many donors. As a later analysis revealed, most CMV-associated TCR beta chains appeared HLA-restricted.

The primer mix had 60 Vbeta and 13 Jbeta primers. Sequencing was performed with immunoSEQ multiplex PCR; in TCRdb, only in-frame clones are kept and a portion is missing. The data show about 110,000 clones, around 74% seen once. Turning to this clone: Its antigen is currently unknown.

This CDR3 has 15 residues. Germline loops: CDR1 MNHNY, CDR2 SVGAGI (reference sequence). The V gene end was trimmed by 4 bases and the J gene end by 4 bases; junction bases not matched to a gene: 6. The sample was PBMCs. The chain links TRBV6-6 to TRBJ2-2; 7 positions match TRBD2. This TCR came from a man aged 35-49 years in good health and CMV-seronegative. CDR3 sequence (DNA): TGTGCCAGCAGTTCCAGGGCTAGCGGCACCGGGGAGCTGTTTTTT. Its protein product is CASSSRASGTGELFF.